This TCR beta chain is drawn from a study of blood T cell repertoires in COVID-19. Methods used by the authors: Amplified reference gene primers provided the basis for estimating nucleated cell counts. The assay was immunoSEQ multiplex PCR, and TCRdb's table has in-frame clones only and misses some. V, J and clone size reflect that table, while D and trimming were determined from the DNA. Here the sample spans around 63,000 clones, around 87% being singletons. CDR3 length: 14 amino acids. The ends were cut back, 7 bases at V and 5 bases at J, with 18 bases in the middle. The germline gives CDR1 SGHDT, CDR2 YYEEEE.

The TCR was taken from a woman in her sixties or seventies with acute or convalescent COVID-19. V and J are TRBV5-6 and TRBJ1-1; perhaps TRBD1 as D (6 bases). Source material: peripheral blood. CDR3 region: CASLPQGRQTEAFF. CDR3 nucleotide sequence: TGTGCCAGCTTACCACAGGGCCGTCAAACTGAAGCTTTCTTT. The variable domain in full, with the rest retrieved from reference TRBV5-6 and TRBJ1-1, is DAGVTQSPTHLIKTRGQQVTLRCSPKSGHDTVSWYQQALGQGPQFIFQYYEEEERQRGNFPDRFSGHQFPNYSSELNVNALLLGDSALYLCASLPQGRQTEAFFGQGTRLTVV.